A selection of T cell receptor beta chains follows, all from one sample in a study of T-cell reconstitution after alpha-beta-depleted transplantation in children. TCRdb re-derived calls from the PCR reads in MiXCR, one entry per CDR3 protein. In the table there are around 490,000 distinct CDR3 sequences, more than 9.5% of which are singletons. The sequencing used PBMCs, mostly from graft donor cells, collected 180 days after TCRalphabeta/CD19-depleted stem cell transplant. Every receptor here comes from a female patient aged 2-10 years who had a stem cell transplant for aplastic anemia, so the T cells may come from the graft donor. Both conserved end residues are part of each CDR3. D genes are given only for firm matches. A row's size may be missing; if present it is once, few, many or a size class.

j_gene | v_gene | abundance | d_gene | CDR3nt | CDR3aa
TRBJ2-1 | TRBV15 | NA | TRBD2 | TGTGCCACCAGCAGAGATAACGGGAGGGTACATGAGCAGTTCTTC | CATSRDNGRVHEQFF
TRBJ1-3 | TRBV18 | few | NA | TGTGCCAGCTCCCCGGACACCATTGGAAACACCATATATTTT | CASSPDTIGNTIYF
TRBJ2-1 | TRBV12-3/TRBV12-4 | few | TRBD2 | TGTGCCAGCAGTCTTTGGGGGACTAGCGGGAGCTGGGGCTCCTACAATGAGCAGTTCTTC | CASSLWGTSGSWGSYNEQFF
TRBJ2-2 | TRBV14 | few | NA | TGTGCCAGCAGCCAAGTTTTCCGGACACTTGGGATCGGGGAGCTGTTTTTT | CASSQVFRTLGIGELFF
TRBJ1-5 | TRBV7-2 | few | NA | TGTGCCAGCAGCTTAGTGGGGTATAGCAATCAGCCCCAGCATTTT | CASSLVGYSNQPQHF
TRBJ2-2 | TRBV5-6 | few | NA | TGTGCCAGCAGCTTGTGGGGGATCGTGACGCGGACCGGGGAGCTGTTTTTT | CASSLWGIVTRTGELFF
TRBJ2-1 | TRBV3-1 | NA | TRBD2 | TGTGCCAGCAGCCCGCCCGGACTAGCGAGTGAGCAGTTCTTC | CASSPPGLASEQFF
TRBJ1-3 | TRBV7-6 | few | NA | TGTGCCAGCAGCCCAGGACGGGTCTCTGGAAACACCATATATTTT | CASSPGRVSGNTIYF
TRBJ1-5 | TRBV27 | NA | TRBD1 | TGTGCCAGCAGTTTAATCCGGACAGGGGGCAATCAGCCCCAGCATTTT | CASSLIRTGGNQPQHF
TRBJ2-3 | TRBV29-1 | many | NA | TGCAGCGTTACAGATACGCAGTATTTT | CSVTDTQYF
TRBJ2-5 | TRBV6-2/TRBV6-3 | once | TRBD1 | TGTGCCAGCAGGTCAGGGGGTGCGCCCCAAGAGACCCAGTACTTC | CASRSGGAPQETQYF
TRBJ1-2 | TRBV6-4 | NA | NA | TGTGCCAGCAGCCCGACAGCTCGCTATGGCTACACCTTC | CASSPTARYGYTF
TRBJ2-1 | TRBV7-9 | NA | NA | TGTGCCAGCAGCCTCCGACCAACCGGGACCAACAATGAGCAGTTCTTC | CASSLRPTGTNNEQFF
TRBJ1-6 | TRBV7-9 | NA | NA | TGTGCCAGCAGCTTAGCGCGGACCCCGATTCGCCTCCACTTT | CASSLARTPIRLHF